This T cell receptor (beta chain) is from a study of T cell changes during pregnancy in multiple sclerosis. Here immunoSEQ multiplex PCR was the method, and the copy in TCRdb shows in-frame clones only, minus some. Of tens of thousands of clones in the sample, 92% are singletons; the top ten hold about 1.5%. The germline V gene has CDR1 SGHNT and CDR2 YYREEE (reference sequence). The CDR3 totals 14 residues. V gave up 3 bases and J gave up 5 bases, with 12 bases separating them. The specimen was peripheral blood, collected in the first trimester of pregnancy. The clonotype originates from a female donor with multiple sclerosis, enrolled in a pregnancy study. The chain couples TRBV5-4 to TRBJ2-1, with D perhaps matching TRBD1 (6 bases). This CDR3 is CASSYGQRNNEQFF. CDR3 DNA: TGTGCCAGCAGCTATGGACAGAGAAACAATGAGCAGTTCTTC. Filled out from reference TRBV5-4 and TRBJ2-1, the complete variable domain reads ETGVTQSPTHLIKTRGQQVTLRCSSQSGHNTVSWYQQALGQGPQFIFQYYREEENGRGNFPPRFSGLQFPNYSSELNVNALELDDSALYLCASSYGQRNNEQFFGPGTRLTVL.